The 4 T cell receptor beta chains below were found in one sample sequenced in a study of circulating CD8 cells and anti-PD-1 response in melanoma. The QIAseq Immune Repertoire TCR panel built the libraries from roughly 15 ng of total RNA. One entry per CDR3 protein, called by TCRdb with MiXCR from the reads. The top ten hold approximately 5% of the sample, which has around 1,200 distinct CDR3 sequences, roughly 6.7% seen once. Four subsets defined by PD-1 and/or TIGIT were sorted from live CD3+CD8+TCRalphabeta+ cells. The sample was CD8+ T cells from PBMCs, taken at baseline or after one month of anti-PD-1 therapy (not recorded which). The receptors stem from a human donor with melanoma.

This clonotype is labeled medium-sized. No conserved phenylalanine or tryptophan is present at the end of the CDR3, so a read error is the likely explanation. The limits of the CDR3 on the DNA are not certain, so only TCRdb's listed CDR3 is given. The J gene is TRBJ2-3, the V gene TRBV21-1. TRBV21-1 is deemed a pseudogene. The CDR3 is 8 residues long, ends included. CDR3 sequence reads: CASRGMVA.

A few counts support this clonotype. CDR3 nucleotide sequence: TGTGCCAGTAGTCCCGGACAGGGAAGCTCCTACGAGCAGTACTTC. Its translation is CASSPGQGSSYEQYF. The V and J genes are TRBV19 and TRBJ2-7; 8 bases align to TRBD1. The V gene end was trimmed by 5 bases and the J gene end by 0 bases; junction bases not matched to a gene: 6. The CDR3 contains 15 residues. Germline loops: CDR1 LNHDA, CDR2 SQIVND (reference sequence).

This clonotype is judged large (0.1 to 1%). The chain has TRBV19 and TRBJ1-5; D remains ambiguous. This CDR3 is 15 amino acids long. Germline assignment: CDR1 LNHDA and CDR2 SQIVND (reference sequence). The germline V and J ends were trimmed by 1 base and 4 bases, with 11 bases remaining between them. This CDR3 reads CASSIVEETNQPQHF. The CDR3 DNA reads as TGTGCCAGTAGTATAGTCGAGGAAACTAATCAGCCCCAGCATTTT.

This clonotype has only a few counts. One junction end does not reproduce the germline sequence, and a read error may be involved. Here the CDR3 DNA reads TGTGCCAGCAGTTTACAGGGGAACTACGATGAGCAGTTCTTC. Encoded protein: CASSLQGNYDEQFF. The chain couples TRBV12-3 or TRBV12-4 to TRBJ2-1; a possible D gene is TRBD1 (6 bases). The CDR3 has 14 residues.